The 20 T cell receptor beta chains below come from one sample, sequenced in a study of blood T cell repertoires in COVID-19. Produced via immunoSEQ multiplex PCR; TCRdb's table is partial and in-frame only. The table records fewer than 350,000 clones, 75% to 90% of them present only once. Sequenced sample: PBMCs or T cells enriched from blood (not recorded which). These receptor sequences come from a woman in her 30s who had been exposed to COVID-19.

The chain links TRBV7-3 to TRBJ1-3; D gene uncertain. Germline assignment: CDR1 SGHTA and CDR2 FQGTGA. This CDR3 has 13 residues. Between the trimmed V and J ends, which lost 2 bases and 1 base, there was a span of 3 bases. CDR3 in amino acids: CASSLYSGNTIYF. The DNA of the CDR3 is TGTGCCAGCAGCTTATATTCTGGAAACACCATATATTTT.

The chain couples TRBV28 to TRBJ1-2; 8 bases are a match to TRBD1. The CDR3 is 16 amino acids. After removal of 5 bases from V and 4 bases from J, the junction contained 12 bases not matched to a gene. Looked up from germline, CDR1 is MDHEN and CDR2 is SYDVKM. As DNA, the CDR3 is TGTGCCAGCAGTATAGAGGCAGGGGGCGCGACCTATGGCTACACCTTC. Translated: CASSIEAGGATYGYTF.

The table lists this clone with a few counts. V usage is TRBV7-9 and J usage is TRBJ2-7; 10 bases are shared with TRBD1. Germline CDR1 is SEHNR and CDR2 is FQNEAQ (reference sequence). CDR3 length: 15 residues. V lost 5 bases and J lost 3; bases outside the gene matches: 7. The CDR3 DNA reads TGTGCCAGCAGCCACCAGGACAGGGGGGTCTACGAGCAGTACTTC. Protein sequence: CASSHQDRGVYEQYF.

V and J are TRBV7-3 and TRBJ2-3; 8 bases are a match to TRBD2. Losses at the gene ends were 1 base for V and 6 bases for J; bases not matched to a gene: 6. Germline CDR1 reads SGHTA; CDR2 reads FQGTGA. CDR3 length: 15 amino acids. This CDR3 reads CASSLMGTRGDTQYF. The DNA of the CDR3 is TGTGCCAGCAGCTTAATGGGGACTAGAGGGGATACGCAGTATTTT.

The chain combines TRBV7-8 with TRBJ1-2; 7 bases fit TRBD1. There are 15 residues in the CDR3. J gave up 8 bases and V 5 bases, and 14 bases lay outside the gene matches. Germline V gives CDR1 SGHVS, CDR2 FQNEAQ. As DNA, the CDR3 is TGTGCCAGCAGCCCCCTTAGACAGGGAAGGAGAGGCTACACCTTC. This codes for CASSPLRQGRRGYTF.

Only one count was recorded for this clone. The chain is built from TRBV28 and TRBJ1-1; 7 bases line up with TRBD1. The CDR3 has 11 residues. V was clipped by 6 bases and J by 10 bases; unmatched bases: 5. CDR1 is MDHEN and CDR2 is SYDVKM in the germline V gene. CDR3 DNA sequence: TGTGCCAGCAGGGGTCAGGGGGGAGCTTTCTTT. It codes for CASRGQGGAFF. Variable domain in full (rest from reference TRBV28 and TRBJ1-1): DVKVTQSSRYLVKRTGEKVFLECVQDMDHENMFWYRQDPGLGLRLIYFSYDVKMKEKGDIPEGYSVSREKKERFSLILESASTNQTSMYLCASRGQGGAFFGQGTRLTVV.

The chain links TRBV9 to TRBJ2-2, with 10 bases identical to TRBD1. This CDR3 spans 15 amino acids. Losses at the gene ends were 4 bases for V and 4 bases for J; bases not matched to a gene: 4. Germline CDR1 is SGDLS and CDR2 is YYNGEE. CDR3 DNA: TGTGCCAGCAGCTCACGGACAGGGGGCACCGGGGAGCTGTTTTTT. Translation: CASSSRTGGTGELFF.

The V gene is TRBV6-5, the J gene TRBJ1-1; D is uncertain. V was shortened by 10 bases and J by 9 bases, with 18 bases between the two germline ends. The CDR3 loop spans 12 amino acids. Per germline, CDR1 MNHEY and CDR2 SVGAGI. The DNA for the CDR3 is TGTGCCATAGGGATGGAGAGGGTAAAAGCTTTCTTT. It translates to CAIGMERVKAFF.

CDR3 DNA: TGTGCCAGCAGGCCCGGGGGAGCTGAAGCTTTCTTT. This codes for CASRPGGAEAFF. The chain recombines TRBV6-5 with TRBJ1-1; tentatively, D is TRBD1 (5 bases). Trimming removed 6 bases at V and 6 bases at J, with 11 bases between. The CDR3 consists of 12 residues. Per the germline V gene, CDR1 is MNHEY and CDR2 is SVGAGI.

The gene calls are TRBV15 and TRBJ2-3; 9 nucleotides match TRBD2. The V gene end was trimmed by 6 bases and the J gene end by 2 bases; junction bases not matched to a gene: 6. Germline CDR1 is LNHNV and CDR2 is YYDKDF (reference sequence). The CDR3 length is 15 residues. CDR3 sequence reads: CATRETSGLTDTQYF. The CDR3 DNA sequence: TGTGCCACCAGGGAGACTAGCGGACTCACAGATACGCAGTATTTT.

The chain has TRBV2 and TRBJ1-4, with TRBD1 identical over 7 bases. The CDR3 covers 15 residues. Germline V gives CDR1 SNHLY, CDR2 FYNNEI. V lost 10 bases to trimming and J lost 6 bases; unmatched junction nucleotides: 14. CDR3 nucleotide sequence: TGTGCCACCTTCCACCACACAGGGGACGATGAAAAACTGTTTTTT. Translated, it gives CATFHHTGDDEKLFF.

The chain couples TRBV3-1 (or the pseudogene TRBV3-2) to TRBJ2-1; D is undetermined. The V end was cut by 0 bases, the J end by 0 bases, with 12 bases between. The V gene's germline CDR1 is LGHDT and CDR2 YNNKEL (reference sequence). The CDR3 runs 17 residues. The CDR3 loop reads CASSQEPLLSSYNEQFF. CDR3 nucleotide sequence: TGTGCCAGCAGCCAAGAACCCCTCCTAAGCTCCTACAATGAGCAGTTCTTC.

The gene calls are TRBV27 and TRBJ2-3; D gene uncertain. V lost 2 bases and J lost 0, with 12 bases in between. CDR1 is MNHEY, CDR2 SMNVEV, per germline (reference sequence). CDR3 size: 16 residues. The CDR3: CASSLNGVISTDTQYF. In DNA form, the CDR3 reads TGTGCCAGCAGTTTAAATGGAGTCATTAGCACAGATACGCAGTATTTT.

The gene calls are TRBV30 and TRBJ1-6; D may be TRBD1 (6 bases). The V end lost 2 bases, the J end lost 0 bases, and 17 bases lay between the germline ends. Germline V gene data show CDR1 as GTSNPN and CDR2 as SVGIG (reference sequence). The CDR3 extends over 18 amino acids. In nucleotides, the CDR3 is TGTGCCTGGAGTCCCTACAGGGTTTCTAGCTCCTATAATTCACCCCTCCACTTT. It translates to CAWSPYRVSSSYNSPLHF.

The chain recombines TRBV15 with TRBJ2-7, with D possibly being TRBD1 (5 bases). This CDR3 is 13 amino acids long. Germline loops: CDR1 LNHNV, CDR2 YYDKDF (reference sequence). V gave up 3 bases and J gave up 4 bases, with 10 bases separating them. CDR3 sequence: CATSRSQDYEQYF. The CDR3 DNA reads as TGTGCCACCAGCAGGTCACAGGATTACGAGCAGTACTTC.

The chain employs TRBV28 and TRBJ1-4, with D unresolved. There are 10 residues in the CDR3. Germline values: CDR1 MDHEN, CDR2 SYDVKM. The V end lost 8 bases, the J end lost 8 bases, and 6 bases lay between the germline ends. The CDR3 protein is CASRGEKLFF. In nucleotides, the CDR3 is TGTGCCAGCCGAGGGGAAAAACTGTTTTTT.

Only one count was recorded for this clone. This chain links TRBV27 with TRBJ2-7, with 11 bases aligning to TRBD2. The CDR3 is 19 residues long. Germline trimming cut 3 bases from V and 1 base from J; bases unmatched to any gene: 14. Germline loops: CDR1 MNHEY, CDR2 SMNVEV (reference sequence). The CDR3 reads CASSFKPGGGTSGSYEQYF. The CDR3 DNA follows: TGTGCCAGCAGTTTTAAACCGGGAGGGGGGACTAGCGGTTCCTACGAGCAGTACTTC.

The chain couples TRBV12-3 or TRBV12-4 to TRBJ2-5; a weak D match, TRBD1 (6 bases). The CDR3 covers 12 residues. The V gene lost 2 bases and the J gene lost 12 bases, with 13 bases spanning the gap. The CDR3 is CASSLNRRTEYF. DNA of the CDR3: TGTGCCAGCAGTTTAAATCGTCGGACAGAGTACTTC.

The V gene is TRBV30, the J gene TRBJ2-4; tentative D call: TRBD2 (7 bases). The CDR3 is made up of 13 amino acids. Germline V CDR1 and CDR2: GTSNPN, SVGIG (reference sequence). Trimming stripped 5 bases from V and 8 bases from J, with 16 bases between. This CDR3 is CAWARGAGDIQYF. The DNA of the CDR3 is TGTGCCTGGGCGAGGGGGGCGGGGGACATTCAGTACTTC.

This chain links TRBV5-4 with TRBJ1-2; D is undetermined. The CDR3 length is 13 residues. V was cut by 2 bases and J by 6 bases, with 11 bases left in between. Germline CDR1 and CDR2: SGHNT and YYREEE (reference sequence). The CDR3 here is CASSLIREDGYTF. As DNA, the CDR3 is TGTGCCAGCAGCTTAATAAGAGAGGATGGCTACACCTTC.